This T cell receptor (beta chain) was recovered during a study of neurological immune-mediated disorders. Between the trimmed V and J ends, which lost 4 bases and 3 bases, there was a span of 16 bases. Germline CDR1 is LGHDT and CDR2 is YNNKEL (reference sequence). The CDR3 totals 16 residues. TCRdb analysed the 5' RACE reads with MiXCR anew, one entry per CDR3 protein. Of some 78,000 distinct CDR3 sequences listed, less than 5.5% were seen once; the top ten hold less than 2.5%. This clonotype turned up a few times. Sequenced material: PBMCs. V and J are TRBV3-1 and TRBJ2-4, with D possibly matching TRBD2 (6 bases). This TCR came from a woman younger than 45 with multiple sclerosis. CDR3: CASSRQLYGSKNIQYF. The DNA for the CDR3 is TGTGCCAGCAGCCGCCAGTTGTACGGGAGCAAAAACATTCAGTACTTC.